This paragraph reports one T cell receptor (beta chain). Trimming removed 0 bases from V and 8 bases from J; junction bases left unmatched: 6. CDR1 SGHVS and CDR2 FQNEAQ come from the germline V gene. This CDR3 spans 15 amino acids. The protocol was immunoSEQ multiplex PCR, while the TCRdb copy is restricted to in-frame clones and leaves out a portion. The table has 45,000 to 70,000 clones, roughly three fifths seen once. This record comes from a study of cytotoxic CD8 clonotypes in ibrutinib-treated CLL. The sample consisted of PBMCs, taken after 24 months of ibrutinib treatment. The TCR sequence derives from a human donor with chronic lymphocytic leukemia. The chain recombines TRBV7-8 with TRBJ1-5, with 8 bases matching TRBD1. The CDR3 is CASSLATGAEEPQHF. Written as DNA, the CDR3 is TGTGCCAGCAGCTTAGCGACAGGGGCCGAGGAGCCCCAGCATTTT.